A single sample is the source of the 3 T cell receptor beta chains below, sequenced in a study of blood T cell repertoires in COVID-19. Sequencing was performed with immunoSEQ multiplex PCR; in TCRdb, only in-frame clones are kept and a portion is missing. The sample lists tens of thousands of clones; over 60% were seen once. The sequencing sample was made of peripheral blood. The receptors shown here come from a human donor in a cohort sampled during active COVID-19.

This clone was seen only once. The chain combines TRBV14 with TRBJ2-2, with 7 positions matching TRBD1. CDR3 size: 18 residues. V dropped 4 bases and J dropped 6; count of bases not matched to a gene: 17. Looked up from germline, CDR1 is SGHDN and CDR2 is FVKESK. Written as DNA, the CDR3 is TGTGCCAGCAGCCCCCTGCAACAGGGGCGTTGGGACGCCGGGGAGCTGTTTTTT. Its translation is CASSPLQQGRWDAGELFF.

The V and J genes are TRBV6-5 and TRBJ2-7; unclear D gene. CDR1 MNHEY and CDR2 SVGAGI come from the germline V gene. This CDR3 spans 13 amino acids. Trimming shortened V by 8 bases and J by 2 bases, and 13 bases separated the two germline ends. The CDR3 loop reads CASSARLTYEQYF. CDR3 nucleotides: TGTGCCAGCTCCGCCAGGCTTACCTACGAGCAGTACTTC.

The chain carries TRBV7-9 and TRBJ2-3, with D unresolved. CDR1 and CDR2 from the germline V gene are SEHNR and FQNEAQ (reference sequence). V was clipped by 3 bases and J by 2 bases, with 6 bases between them. CDR3 length: 13 residues. CDR3 loop: CASSLSITDTQYF. The CDR3 DNA is TGTGCCAGCAGCTTGAGCATCACAGATACGCAGTATTTT.